This TCR beta chain was sequenced during a study of shared clonotypes between healthy human individuals (dated by TCRdb to the early 2020s). Background for the entire study: Three men and a couple of women, aged 18 to 49 years, made up the cohort. For each donor, three plates each were used for CD4 naive and CD4 memory, two plates were used for CD8 naive, and one plate was used for CD8 memory. The study deeply sequenced blood TCR repertoires of about 5 healthy adults to estimate repertoire size and the extent of clonotype sharing between individuals. Different laboratories and diverse techniques were used to prepare libraries and sequence TCR repertoires, to increase sequencing depth and limit assay-specific biases. Per donor, leukapheresis produced somewhere between about 0.94 and 8.9 billion PBMCs.

Overall study results and their limits: Estimated clonotype richness was generally larger for naive than for memory subsets. Based on pairwise subsampling, the degree of clonotype sharing among donors was expected to be affected by sequencing depth. Rarefaction of sorted-subset datasets indicated incomplete sequencing despite the large sequencing depth. Because the study included only a small number of donors, the genetic and exposure-history diversity represented was limited. Higher generation probabilities were observed for clonotypes shared by all four sorted-subset donors than for non-shared clonotypes. Sampling was limited to blood, and TCR repertoires in tissue likely differ from TCR repertoires in blood. About 5% of naive CD4, 3% to 4% of naive CD8, about 2.5% of memory CD4, and 0.4% of memory CD8 clonotypes were shared across several donors.

Using the deep immunoSEQ assay, TCR CDR3 regions were amplified from genomic DNA by multiplex PCR. For each cell subset, the extracted genomic DNA was distributed evenly across all wells of several immunoSEQ 96-well plates, and each plate served as one replicate. Each replicate PCR for sorted subsets received roughly 0.2 ug genomic DNA, equal to roughly 33,000 T cell genomes. The purified libraries were quantified using a Qubit 3.0 fluorometer, sized with a Bioanalyzer 2100, and then quantified again using the KAPA Library Quantification kit. A separate single-read 150-cycle Illumina NextSeq 550 flow cell was used to sequence each immunoSEQ 96-well plate. In the original analysis: The immunoSEQ output contained only junctional sequences without quality scores, so filtering could not match that applied to full-length reads. To assign V/J genes and CDR3, sequences were annotated against IMGT germline references using PyIR, a Python wrapper for IgBLAST v1.9. Reads were filtered out if the reads had weak V/J assignments (E-value above 1e-6), no CDR3, stop codons, out-of-frame junctions, or ambiguous translated residues. V3J clonotypes were defined by identical inferred V gene, J gene, and CDR3 amino acid sequence. To compute the percentage overlap between repertoires, the number of shared unique clonotypes was divided by the size of the smaller repertoire. RTK rarefaction, the Chao1 estimator, and Recon v2.1 estimates of unobserved clonotypes were used to assess repertoire richness. OLGA was used to compute generation probabilities for all TCRbeta clonotypes that the gDNA method yielded from a few donors. Drawn from immuneACCESS, this table holds only the in-frame rearrangements with V and J called that TCRdb kept. Clones are partly lost; checked studies trace under half to an unresolved V gene and leave the rest unexplained. The V and J calls and the clone size are those of that table, but D and trimming were determined from the DNA. The sample table records over a million clones; around 82% of these occur just once. In total, the top ten clones hold approximately 0.56% of the sample.

The donors were healthy, HIV-negative adults who had no recently reported acute infections or vaccinations. Every donor was a Caucasian adult living in Nashville, Tennessee, USA. CD4+ T cells were enriched through magnetic negative selection, after which naive cells were positively selected on CD45RA and the remaining negative fraction served as the memory subset. Blood was obtained by leukapheresis, after which PBMCs were separated by Ficoll-Histopaque density gradient centrifugation and cryopreserved in liquid nitrogen vapor phase. Analytical flow cytometry was used to check the purity and quantity of every magnetically sorted T cell population. From each sorted fraction, genomic DNA was isolated and quantified by UV absorbance on a Nanodrop 2000c. Trimming takes 1 base off V and 3 bases off J; junction bases not matched to a gene: 3. The germline V gene supplies CDR1 KGHSH and CDR2 LQKENI. Counted from cysteine to phenylalanine, this CDR3 has 14 amino acids. Just CDR3 DNA is preserved here, 42 bases in frame from base 1.

To note about this clone: Its recognized antigen is unknown. Base qualities are not at hand, and no much larger clone is one base apart.

The receptor comes from a man aged 18 to 29 in good health. Some clones in this sample may be carry-over from other donors' samples. Sequences were obtained from memory CD4+ T cells from PBMCs. The sample's cell subset or site label, in plain terms: CD45RA-negative fraction. Recombination connected TRBV18 to TRBJ2-7, with 7 bases in between that match TRBD1. This receptor has the CDR3 CASSPQGDSYEQYF. The DNA sequence reads TGTGCCAGCTCACCACAGGGGGACAGCTACGAGCAGTACTTC.